Following are 2 T cell receptor beta chains from one sample sequenced in a study of blood T cell repertoires in COVID-19. The assay was immunoSEQ multiplex PCR, and TCRdb's table has in-frame clones only and misses some. The table lists 200,000 or so clones, 80% to 85% of them singletons. The sample comprised peripheral blood. The receptors originated from a woman between 25 and 40 years old with acute or convalescent COVID-19.

The V and J genes are TRBV27 and TRBJ1-2; 12 nucleotides line up with TRBD1. The junction had 6 bases not matched to a gene; V was cut back by 5 bases and J by 5 bases. The germline V gene encodes CDR1 MNHEY and CDR2 SMNVEV (reference sequence). This CDR3 comprises 15 residues. In DNA form, the CDR3 reads TGTGCCAGCAGTGAGTCGGGACAGGGGGCGTATGGCTACACCTTC. The encoded protein is CASSESGQGAYGYTF.

The rearrangement links TRBV5-1 to TRBJ2-1, with TRBD2 matching 10 bases. The V and J ends lost 4 bases and 4 bases, in that order; junction bases with no gene match: 5. CDR1 SGHRS and CDR2 YFSETQ come from the germline V gene. This CDR3 has 15 residues. The CDR3 DNA reads TGCGCCAGCAGCCAGAAGACTAGCGGGTACAATGAGCAGTTCTTC. Amino acids: CASSQKTSGYNEQFF.